This T cell receptor (beta chain) is from a study of blood T cell repertoires in COVID-19. For the study at large: PBMCs, B-cell-depleted T cells, or T cells were the source of the cDNA or gDNA that made up the material.

V shed 5 bases, J shed 7 bases, and the junction held 2 bases outside the gene matches. Germline-derived CDR1 and CDR2 are SGHNT and YYREEE (reference sequence). The CDR3 is 14 residues long. Under the authors' procedure: Counts of nucleated cells, estimated from reference gene primer amplification, were obtained. The repertoire was sequenced with immunoSEQ multiplex PCR; TCRdb's copy has only in-frame clones and lacks some. That table furnishes V, J and clone size, whereas the DNA furnished D and trimming. The table includes some 68,000 clones, roughly nine tenths detected once. The sample was peripheral blood. The chain is built from TRBV5-4 and TRBJ2-1, with 14 bases aligning to TRBD2. The TCR sequence derives from a man aged 45-65 years with active COVID-19. This chain's CDR3 is CASRGLAGGNEQFF. The CDR3 DNA reads as TGTGCCAGCAGAGGACTAGCGGGGGGTAATGAGCAGTTCTTC.